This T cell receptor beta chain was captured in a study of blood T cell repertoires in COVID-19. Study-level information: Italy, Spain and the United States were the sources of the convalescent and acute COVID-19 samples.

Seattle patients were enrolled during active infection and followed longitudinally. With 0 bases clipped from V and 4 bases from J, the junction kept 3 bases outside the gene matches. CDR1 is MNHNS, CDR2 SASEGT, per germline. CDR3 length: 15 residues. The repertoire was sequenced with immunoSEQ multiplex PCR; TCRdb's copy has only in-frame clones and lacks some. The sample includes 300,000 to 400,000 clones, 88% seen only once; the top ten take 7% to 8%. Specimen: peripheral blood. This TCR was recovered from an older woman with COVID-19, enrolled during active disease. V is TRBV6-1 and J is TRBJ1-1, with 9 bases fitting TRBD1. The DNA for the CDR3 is TGTGCCAGCAGTGAAGCGGGACAGGGATCCACTGAAGCTTTCTTT. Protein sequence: CASSEAGQGSTEAFF.